Reported below is one T cell receptor (beta chain). Treatment denoted: some 20 received Ad26.COV2.S at low or high dose, single or two shots; roughly five received placebo; per-sample allocation not given. Collection of samples fell on day 63 after the first vaccine or placebo injection. The administered vaccine (an Ad26 vector) expressed Wuhan-strain SARS-CoV-2 spike. Sequenced by immunoSEQ multiplex PCR; TCRdb stores in-frame clones only, minus some. The sample lists about 420,000 clones; 70% to 90% were seen once. The data were taken from a study of Ad26.COV2.S vaccination and SARS-CoV-2 variants. Per germline, CDR1 PRHDT and CDR2 FYEKMQ (reference sequence). The V gene lost 5 bases and the J gene lost 1 base, with 12 bases spanning the gap. There are 16 residues in the CDR3.

The receptor was isolated from a person between 18 and 65 years old who received the Ad26.COV2.S COVID-19 vaccine or a placebo. Source: peripheral blood, taken in a trial of Ad26.COV2.S vaccine versus placebo. The rearrangement links TRBV13 to TRBJ2-6, with D perhaps matching TRBD2 (5 bases). CDR3 region: CASSRKPGSGANVLTF. In DNA form, the CDR3 reads TGTGCCAGCAGCCGCAAACCGGGGTCTGGGGCCAACGTCCTGACTTTC.